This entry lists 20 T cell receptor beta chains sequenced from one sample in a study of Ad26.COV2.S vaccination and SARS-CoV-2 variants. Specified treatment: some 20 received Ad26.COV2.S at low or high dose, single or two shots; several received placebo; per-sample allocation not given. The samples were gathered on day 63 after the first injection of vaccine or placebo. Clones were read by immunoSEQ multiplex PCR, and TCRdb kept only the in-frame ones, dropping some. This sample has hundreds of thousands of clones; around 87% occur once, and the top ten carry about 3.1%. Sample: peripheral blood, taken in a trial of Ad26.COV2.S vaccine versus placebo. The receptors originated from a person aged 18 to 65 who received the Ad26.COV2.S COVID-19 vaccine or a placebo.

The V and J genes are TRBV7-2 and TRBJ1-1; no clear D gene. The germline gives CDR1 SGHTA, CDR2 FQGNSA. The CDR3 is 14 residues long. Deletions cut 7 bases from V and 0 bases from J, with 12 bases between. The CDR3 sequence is CASTLSDLNTEAFF. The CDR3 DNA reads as TGTGCCAGCACCCTATCGGACTTGAACACTGAAGCTTTCTTT.

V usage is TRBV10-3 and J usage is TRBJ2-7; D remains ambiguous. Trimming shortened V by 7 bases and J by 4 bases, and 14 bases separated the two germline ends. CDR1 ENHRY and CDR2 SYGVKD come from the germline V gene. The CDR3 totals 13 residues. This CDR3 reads CAITRARGYEQYF. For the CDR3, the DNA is TGTGCCATCACGCGAGCGAGAGGTTACGAGCAGTACTTC.

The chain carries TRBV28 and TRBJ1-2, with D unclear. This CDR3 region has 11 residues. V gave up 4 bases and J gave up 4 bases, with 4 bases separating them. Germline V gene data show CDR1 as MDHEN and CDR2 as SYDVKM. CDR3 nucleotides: TGTGCCAGCAGTTCCCCCTATGGCTACACCTTC. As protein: CASSSPYGYTF.

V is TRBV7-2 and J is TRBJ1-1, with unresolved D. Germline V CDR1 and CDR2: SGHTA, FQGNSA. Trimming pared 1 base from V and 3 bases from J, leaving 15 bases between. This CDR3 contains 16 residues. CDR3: CASSLGPVGSYTEAFF. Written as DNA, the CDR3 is TGTGCCAGCAGCTTAGGACCAGTGGGGAGCTACACTGAAGCTTTCTTT.

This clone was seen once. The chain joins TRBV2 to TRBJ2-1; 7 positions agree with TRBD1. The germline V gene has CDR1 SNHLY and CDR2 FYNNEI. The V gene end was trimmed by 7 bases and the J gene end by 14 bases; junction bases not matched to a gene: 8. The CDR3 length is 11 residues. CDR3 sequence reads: CASTQQGKEFF. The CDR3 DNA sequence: TGTGCCAGCACCCAACAGGGGAAGGAGTTCTTC.

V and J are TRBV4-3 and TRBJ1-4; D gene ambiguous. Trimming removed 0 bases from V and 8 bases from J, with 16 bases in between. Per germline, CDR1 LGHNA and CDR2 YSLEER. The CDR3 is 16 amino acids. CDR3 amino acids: CASSQDWPNREEKLFF. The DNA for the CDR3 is TGCGCCAGCAGCCAAGATTGGCCAAACCGGGAAGAAAAACTGTTTTTT.

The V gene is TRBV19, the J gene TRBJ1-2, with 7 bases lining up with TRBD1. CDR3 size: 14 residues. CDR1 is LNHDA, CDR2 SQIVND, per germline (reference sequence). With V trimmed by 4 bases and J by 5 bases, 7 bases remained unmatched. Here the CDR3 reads CASSTGTDFYGYTF. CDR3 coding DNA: TGTGCCAGTAGTACCGGGACAGATTTTTATGGCTACACCTTC.

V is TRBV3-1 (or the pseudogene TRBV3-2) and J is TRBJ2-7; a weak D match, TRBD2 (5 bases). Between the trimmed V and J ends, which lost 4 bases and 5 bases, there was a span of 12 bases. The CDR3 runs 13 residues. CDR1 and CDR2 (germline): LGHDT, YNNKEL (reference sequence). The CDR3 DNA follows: TGTGCCAGCAGCCCCACCGGAGGACACGAGCAGTACTTC. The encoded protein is CASSPTGGHEQYF.

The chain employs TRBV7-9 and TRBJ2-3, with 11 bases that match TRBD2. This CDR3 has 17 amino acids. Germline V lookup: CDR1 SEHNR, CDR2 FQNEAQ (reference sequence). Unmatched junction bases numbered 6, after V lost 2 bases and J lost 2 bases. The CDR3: CASSLYSSGGNTDTQYF. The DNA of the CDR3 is TGTGCCAGCAGCTTATACTCTAGCGGGGGGAACACAGATACGCAGTATTTT.

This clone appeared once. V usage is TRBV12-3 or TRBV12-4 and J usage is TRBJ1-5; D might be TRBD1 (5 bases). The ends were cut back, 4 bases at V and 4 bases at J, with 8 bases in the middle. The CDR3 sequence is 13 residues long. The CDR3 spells CASSYGGNQPQHF. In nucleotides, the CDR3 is TGTGCCAGCAGTTACGGGGGGAATCAGCCCCAGCATTTT.

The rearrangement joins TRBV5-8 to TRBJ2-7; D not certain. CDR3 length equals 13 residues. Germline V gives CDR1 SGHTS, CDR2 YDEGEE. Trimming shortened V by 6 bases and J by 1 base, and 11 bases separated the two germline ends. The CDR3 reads CASNSYSSYEQYF. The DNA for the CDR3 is TGTGCCAGCAACAGCTACAGTTCCTACGAGCAGTACTTC.

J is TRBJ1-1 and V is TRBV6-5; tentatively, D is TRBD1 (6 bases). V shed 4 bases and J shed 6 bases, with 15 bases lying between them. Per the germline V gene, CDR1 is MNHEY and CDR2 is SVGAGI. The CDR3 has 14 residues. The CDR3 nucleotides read TGTGCCAGCAGTTGGAACAGGGTTGGCCCTGAAGCTTTCTTT. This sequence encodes CASSWNRVGPEAFF.

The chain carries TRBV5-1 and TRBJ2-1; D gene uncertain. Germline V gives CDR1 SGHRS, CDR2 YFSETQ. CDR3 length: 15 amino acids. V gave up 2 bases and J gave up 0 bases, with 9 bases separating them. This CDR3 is CASSLGSYSYNEQFF. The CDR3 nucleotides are TGCGCCAGCAGCTTAGGCTCTTACTCCTACAATGAGCAGTTCTTC.

The CDR3 spells CASSLGLAGLDEQFF. DNA for the CDR3: TGCGCCAGCAGCTTGGGACTAGCGGGTCTGGATGAGCAGTTCTTC. This rearrangement joins TRBV5-1 to TRBJ2-1, with 10 bases that match TRBD2. Germline CDR1 is SGHRS and CDR2 is YFSETQ. The ends lost 0 bases at V and 8 bases at J; junction bases unmatched: 5. CDR3 length: 15 amino acids.

The CDR3: CASSLGLAGGGGEQFF. The CDR3 DNA reads TGCGCCAGCAGCCTCGGACTAGCGGGAGGGGGAGGCGAGCAGTTCTTC. The chain is built from TRBV5-1 and TRBJ2-1, with 15 bases lining up with TRBD2. Germline assignment: CDR1 SGHRS and CDR2 YFSETQ. V dropped 4 bases and J dropped 10; count of bases not matched to a gene: 9. This CDR3 has 16 amino acids. The whole variable domain, remainder taken from reference TRBV5-1 and TRBJ2-1, is KAGVTQTPRYLIKTRGQQVTLSCSPISGHRSVSWYQQTPGQGLQFLFEYFSETQRNKGNFPGRFSGRQFSNSRSEMNVSTLELGDSALYLCASSLGLAGGGGEQFFGPGTRLTVL.

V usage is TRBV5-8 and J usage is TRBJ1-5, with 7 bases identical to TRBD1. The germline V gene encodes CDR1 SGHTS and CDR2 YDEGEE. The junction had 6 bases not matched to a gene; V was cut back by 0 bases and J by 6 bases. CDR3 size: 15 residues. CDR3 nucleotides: TGTGCCAGCAGCTTGGGCAGGGGGGGTTTTCAGCCCCAGCATTTT. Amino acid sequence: CASSLGRGGFQPQHF.

The CDR3 sequence is CAISDQGGSKPQHF. CDR3 DNA: TGTGCCATCAGTGACCAGGGGGGAAGTAAGCCCCAGCATTTT. The J gene is TRBJ1-5, the V gene TRBV10-3; 7 bases are shared with TRBD1. CDR1 and CDR2 (germline): ENHRY, SYGVKD. CDR3 length equals 14 residues. Trimming removed 3 bases from V and 8 bases from J; junction bases left unmatched: 7.

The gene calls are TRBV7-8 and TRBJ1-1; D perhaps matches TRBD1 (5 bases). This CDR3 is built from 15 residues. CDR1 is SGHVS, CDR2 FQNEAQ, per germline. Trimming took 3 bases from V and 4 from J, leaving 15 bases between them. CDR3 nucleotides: TGTGCCAGCAGCTTGTTAGGGGAGGGAATCACTGAAGCTTTCTTT. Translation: CASSLLGEGITEAFF.

The CDR3 DNA follows: TGTGCCAGCAGTTACTCCTCGGGCGGGGGCTTAGGTACGCAGTATTTT. Its translation: CASSYSSGGGLGTQYF. The V and J genes are TRBV6-2 or TRBV6-3 and TRBJ2-3; weak D call: TRBD2 (7 bases). CDR1 MNHEY and CDR2 SVGEGT come from the germline V gene. V shed 0 bases and J shed 8 bases, with 18 bases lying between them. The CDR3 consists of 16 residues.

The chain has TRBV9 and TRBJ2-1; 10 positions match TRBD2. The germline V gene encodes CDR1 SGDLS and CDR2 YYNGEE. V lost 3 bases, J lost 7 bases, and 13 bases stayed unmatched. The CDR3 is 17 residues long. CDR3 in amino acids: CASSAGASGRARNEQFF. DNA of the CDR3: TGTGCCAGCAGCGCGGGGGCCAGCGGGAGGGCCAGGAATGAGCAGTTCTTC.